The next 27 T cell receptor beta chains were all read from a single sample in a study of cytomegalovirus exposure and HLA in healthy donors. 13 Jbeta primers and 60 Vbeta primers were used for the PCR. Using immunoSEQ multiplex PCR, the repertoire was profiled, and TCRdb retains in-frame clones only, with some absent. The data show about 140,000 clones, nearly 80% seen once. Sequenced sample: PBMCs. Receptors originate from a woman in her twenties or thirties in good health and CMV-seronegative.

This sequence joins TRBV19 and TRBJ1-2; D is unresolved. V dropped 6 bases and J dropped 0 bases, with 14 bases sitting between them. The CDR3 length is 15 residues. Germline-derived CDR1 and CDR2 are LNHDA and SQIVND (reference sequence). This chain's CDR3 is CASSTPLVANYGYTF. Written as DNA, the CDR3 is TGTGCCAGTAGCACGCCCCTTGTAGCTAACTATGGCTACACCTTC.

The chain joins TRBV25-1 to TRBJ2-2; TRBD2 agrees at 9 bases. V shed 4 bases and J 5 bases; nucleotides not matched to a gene: 11. This CDR3 has 17 amino acids. Germline V gives CDR1 MGHDK, CDR2 SYGVNS. CDR3 amino acids: CASSGASGVLGTGELFF. DNA for the CDR3: TGTGCCAGCAGTGGCGCTAGCGGGGTCCTGGGGACCGGGGAGCTGTTTTTT.

The chain couples TRBV5-4 to TRBJ2-7; D remains unclear. Trimming took 0 bases from V and 5 from J, leaving 9 bases between them. This CDR3 has 13 amino acids. The V gene's germline CDR1 is SGHNT and CDR2 YYREEE (reference sequence). CDR3 in DNA: TGTGCCAGCAGCTTGGATCTAACCGACGAGCAGTACTTC. This translates into CASSLDLTDEQYF.

In its sample, this clone was seen a few times. CDR3 nucleotides: TGTGCCAGCAGCTTGGCTGGGACAGCGTGGAGCACTGAAGCTTTCTTT. It specifies CASSLAGTAWSTEAFF. This rearrangement joins TRBV5-8 to TRBJ1-1, with TRBD1 matching over 7 bases. Germline V gene sequence: CDR1 SGHTS, CDR2 YDEGEE. The CDR3 is 16 residues long. V gave up 0 bases and J gave up 4 bases; unmatched junction bases: 9.

This clone was seen a few times. V and J are TRBV9 and TRBJ2-1, with 10 bases matching TRBD2. The germline V gene encodes CDR1 SGDLS and CDR2 YYNGEE. Unmatched junction bases numbered 5, after V lost 0 bases and J lost 8 bases. This CDR3 spans 15 amino acids. The CDR3 nucleotides read TGTGCCAGCAGCGTAGAGCTAGCGGGGGTGGATGAGCAGTTCTTC. Translation gives CASSVELAGVDEQFF.

This clone was recorded once. J is TRBJ2-4 and V is TRBV10-3, with D possibly being TRBD2 (5 bases). The CDR3 sequence is 13 residues long. Trimming removed 6 bases from V and 0 bases from J, with 6 bases in between. Germline CDR1 reads ENHRY; CDR2 reads SYGVKD. The CDR3 DNA is TGTGCCATCAGGGACTTAGCCAAAAACATTCAGTACTTC. It yields the protein CAIRDLAKNIQYF.

The rearrangement joins TRBV6-5 to TRBJ1-1; D is undetermined. The CDR3 is made up of 14 amino acids. Between the trimmed V and J ends, which lost 2 bases and 6 bases, there was a span of 13 bases. CDR1 and CDR2 from the germline V gene are MNHEY and SVGAGI. For the CDR3, the DNA is TGTGCCAGCAGTTACAAGGTCGAGAGGGCTGAAGCTTTCTTT. As protein: CASSYKVERAEAFF.

The chain is built from TRBV7-8 and TRBJ2-7; D remains unclear. The CDR3 is 14 residues long. In germline, CDR1 is SGHVS, CDR2 FQNEAQ. The ends were cut back, 2 bases at V and 3 bases at J, with 11 bases in the middle. This CDR3 reads CASSLRDFNYEQYF. For the CDR3, the DNA is TGTGCCAGCAGCTTACGAGACTTCAACTACGAGCAGTACTTC.

The chain recombines TRBV6-5 with TRBJ1-4; TRBD1 aligns across 9 bases. The V and J ends lost 6 bases and 10 bases, in that order; junction bases with no gene match: 12. There are 15 residues in the CDR3. CDR1 is MNHEY and CDR2 is SVGAGI in the germline V gene. This chain's CDR3 is CASSPPGQGKGKLFF. CDR3 coding DNA: TGTGCCAGCAGCCCACCGGGACAGGGAAAAGGAAAACTGTTTTTT.

This clone has just one count. This CDR3 is also generated by other DNA sequences in the sample. The V call is TRBV5-1, the J call TRBJ2-7, with 9 bases that match TRBD2. Germline loops: CDR1 SGHRS, CDR2 YFSETQ. There are 15 residues in the CDR3. J lost 3 bases, V lost 0 bases, and 4 bases had no gene match. CDR3 protein: CASSLEGSGGYEQYF. The CDR3 nucleotides are TGCGCCAGCAGCTTGGAGGGTAGCGGGGGCTACGAGCAGTACTTC.

The genes are TRBV5-1 and TRBJ1-4; 10 bases line up with TRBD1. With 4 bases clipped from V and 5 bases from J, the junction kept 5 bases outside the gene matches. This CDR3 has 15 amino acids. Germline CDR1 SGHRS, CDR2 YFSETQ. The CDR3 is CASSRSTGGNEKLFF. For the CDR3, the DNA is TGCGCCAGCAGCCGATCGACAGGGGGCAATGAAAAACTGTTTTTT. Full variable domain (remainder filled in from reference TRBV5-1 and TRBJ1-4): KAGVTQTPRYLIKTRGQQVTLSCSPISGHRSVSWYQQTPGQGLQFLFEYFSETQRNKGNFPGRFSGRQFSNSRSEMNVSTLELGDSALYLCASSRSTGGNEKLFFGSGTQLSVL.

The V gene is TRBV10-3, the J gene TRBJ2-1, with D possibly TRBD1 on 7 matching bases. CDR3 length equals 13 residues. Germline V gene lookup returns CDR1 ENHRY and CDR2 SYGVKD. V lost 10 bases and J lost 7, with 17 bases in between. CDR3 amino acids: CATRDRGRNEQFF. The CDR3 DNA reads as TGTGCCACCCGGGACAGAGGGAGGAATGAGCAGTTCTTC.

This clone has only a few counts. V usage is TRBV6-6 and J usage is TRBJ1-4, with 7 bases aligning to TRBD1. The CDR3 contains 15 residues. From germline, CDR1 is MNHNY and CDR2 SVGAGI (reference sequence). V was pared by 5 bases and J by 6 bases, with 9 bases of the junction left unmatched. CDR3: CASSVTGWGDEKLFF. As DNA, the CDR3 is TGTGCCAGCAGTGTGACAGGGTGGGGAGATGAAAAACTGTTTTTT.

The sample holds one count of this clone. This chain uses TRBV5-6 with TRBJ1-5; D uncertain. CDR1 SGHDT and CDR2 YYEEEE come from the germline V gene. Trimming took 0 bases from V and 3 from J, leaving 13 bases between them. The CDR3 length is 16 residues. This CDR3 reads CASSLATWYDNQPQHF. CDR3 DNA: TGTGCCAGCAGCTTGGCGACATGGTACGACAATCAGCCCCAGCATTTT.

The CDR3 DNA follows: TGTGCCAGCACCGGGACAGGGGGGGAAAAACTGTTTTTT. Amino acid sequence: CASTGTGGEKLFF. This chain uses TRBV6-1 with TRBJ1-4; 11 nucleotides match TRBD1. V lost 7 bases, J lost 8 bases, and 3 bases stayed unmatched. The V gene's germline CDR1 is MNHNS and CDR2 SASEGT. This CDR3 is built from 13 residues.

Regarding this clone: The junction does not match germline at one end; this may be a read error. This sequence joins TRBV7-2 and TRBJ2-3, with unresolved D. This CDR3 region has 12 residues. From germline, CDR1 is SGHTA and CDR2 FQGNSA. This chain's CDR3 is CASSLSKDTQYF. The DNA of the CDR3 is TGTGCCAGCAGCTTAAGCAAAGATACGCAGTATTTT.

This chain uses TRBV30 with TRBJ1-2; possibly TRBD1 for D (5 bases). CDR1 and CDR2 from the germline V gene are GTSNPN and SVGIG (reference sequence). This CDR3 is 16 amino acids long. V gave up 3 bases and J gave up 4 bases, with 21 bases separating them. The CDR3: CAWSSGRGAGFYGYTF. The CDR3 DNA is TGTGCCTGGAGCTCCGGGAGGGGAGCTGGCTTCTATGGCTACACCTTC.

The rearrangement joins TRBV5-5 to TRBJ2-2; D may be TRBD2 (5 bases). The CDR3 is made up of 16 amino acids. V was clipped by 0 bases and J by 0 bases, with 9 bases between them. CDR1 and CDR2 (germline): SGHKS, YYEKEE (reference sequence). CDR3 DNA sequence: TGTGCCAGCAGCTTGGCGGGAACGCCGAACACCGGGGAGCTGTTTTTT. It codes for CASSLAGTPNTGELFF.

The chain recombines TRBV4-1 with TRBJ1-1; D perhaps matches TRBD1 (5 bases). Germline assignment: CDR1 MGHRA and CDR2 YSYEKL. V gave up 7 bases and J gave up 4 bases, with 13 bases separating them. The CDR3 is 13 residues long. For the CDR3, the DNA is TGCGCCAGCAAGGAGGGGCTGGGCACTGAAGCTTTCTTT. Translated, it gives CASKEGLGTEAFF.

The chain employs TRBV7-9 and TRBJ1-2; 9 nucleotides align to TRBD1. CDR3 length equals 14 residues. CDR1 SEHNR and CDR2 FQNEAQ come from the germline V gene (reference sequence). Trimming took 4 bases from V and 2 from J; bases not matched to a gene: 2. CDR3 bases: TGTGCCAGCAGCTACGGACAGGGGAACTATGGCTACACCTTC. This codes for CASSYGQGNYGYTF.

This chain links TRBV18 with TRBJ1-1; 7 nucleotides line up with TRBD1. Germline V lookup: CDR1 KGHSH, CDR2 LQKENI. The CDR3 is made up of 14 amino acids. With V trimmed by 3 bases and J by 5 bases, 6 bases remained unmatched. CDR3 amino acids: CASSPRPGQTEAFF. In DNA form, the CDR3 reads TGTGCCAGCTCACCCCGGCCGGGACAGACTGAAGCTTTCTTT.

The V call is TRBV7-2, the J call TRBJ1-2; weak D call: TRBD1 (6 bases). The CDR3 is made up of 16 amino acids. V lost 4 bases to trimming and J lost 2 bases, with 17 bases between them. Germline V lookup: CDR1 SGHTA, CDR2 FQGNSA. The CDR3: CASSSRDRPANYGYTF. CDR3 coding DNA: TGTGCCAGCAGCTCGAGAGACAGGCCAGCCAACTATGGCTACACCTTC.

This clone is a singleton in its sample. This sequence joins TRBV11-2 and TRBJ1-2, with 7 bases that match TRBD1. V lost 5 bases, J lost 8 bases, and 14 bases stayed unmatched. The CDR3 runs to 15 residues. Germline-derived CDR1 and CDR2 are SGHAT and FQNNGV. CDR3 loop: CASSIGQVGSAGYTF. Here the CDR3 DNA reads TGTGCCAGCAGCATAGGACAGGTGGGGTCTGCGGGCTACACCTTC.

The J gene is TRBJ1-1, the V gene TRBV6-5, with a weak D call TRBD1 (5 bases). The CDR3 contains 15 residues. Germline CDR1 and CDR2: MNHEY and SVGAGI. Trimming stripped 0 bases from V and 3 bases from J, with 11 bases between. CDR3 protein: CASSYSGGGDTEAFF. In DNA, the CDR3 is TGTGCCAGCAGTTACTCCGGGGGAGGGGACACTGAAGCTTTCTTT.

The V and J genes are TRBV7-8 and TRBJ2-3, with unresolved D. This CDR3 is built from 14 residues. V lost 2 bases and J 1 base, leaving 7 bases between the germline ends. Germline lookup yields CDR1 SGHVS and CDR2 FQNEAQ. The DNA for the CDR3 is TGTGCCAGCAGCTTAAGTGCGGGCACAGATACGCAGTATTTT. Protein product: CASSLSAGTDTQYF.

This chain links TRBV5-1 with TRBJ2-5, with D possibly being TRBD2 (6 bases). Germline CDR1 SGHRS, CDR2 YFSETQ. V lost 3 bases and J lost 1, with 10 bases in between. This CDR3 has 14 residues. The CDR3 loop is CASSSRDFQETQYF. The CDR3 DNA reads as TGCGCCAGCAGCTCTCGGGACTTCCAAGAGACCCAGTACTTC.

The V call is TRBV5-4, the J call TRBJ1-5; D not certain. The CDR3 is 14 residues long. Trimming pared 1 base from V and 1 base from J, leaving 6 bases between. The V gene's germline CDR1 is SGHNT and CDR2 YYREEE (reference sequence). This CDR3 reads CASSLRGSNQPQHF. For the CDR3, the DNA is TGTGCCAGCAGCTTGAGAGGGAGCAATCAGCCCCAGCATTTT.